Following are 10 T cell receptor beta chains from one sample sequenced in a study of blood T cell repertoires in COVID-19. Only in-frame clones appear in the TCRdb table, and some are missing; sequencing was by immunoSEQ multiplex PCR. Here the sample spans 290,000 or so clones, approximately 82% being singletons. Sequencing was done on a sample of PBMCs or T cells enriched from blood (not recorded which). The receptor set was obtained from a man aged 35 to 55 who had been exposed to COVID-19.

This sequence joins TRBV6-4 and TRBJ1-1; D is ambiguous. The length of the CDR3 is 13 residues. Per germline, CDR1 MRHNA and CDR2 SNTAGT. Trimming took 8 bases from V and 1 from J, leaving 11 bases between them. CDR3 sequence (DNA): TGTGCCAGCTCCGCGACGGGGAACACTGAAGCTTTCTTT. Translating gives CASSATGNTEAFF.

The chain uses TRBV5-1 and TRBJ2-1; 7 bases align to TRBD2. CDR1 SGHRS and CDR2 YFSETQ come from the germline V gene. J was trimmed by 6 bases and V by 7 bases; bases with no gene match: 10. The length of the CDR3 is 14 residues. This CDR3 reads CASSWGGGLNEQFF. The CDR3 nucleotides are TGCGCCAGCTCATGGGGGGGTGGGCTCAATGAGCAGTTCTTC. Combining the CDR3 with reference TRBV5-1 and TRBJ2-1 gives the whole variable domain KAGVTQTPRYLIKTRGQQVTLSCSPISGHRSVSWYQQTPGQGLQFLFEYFSETQRNKGNFPGRFSGRQFSNSRSEMNVSTLELGDSALYLCASSWGGGLNEQFFGPGTRLTVL.

V and J are TRBV10-3 and TRBJ2-5; 10 nucleotides align to TRBD2. The CDR3 consists of 14 residues. The ends lost 8 bases at V and 3 bases at J; junction bases unmatched: 6. Germline CDR1 and CDR2: ENHRY and SYGVKD. The CDR3 DNA follows: TGTGCCATCGGTCGGCTAGCGGGAGAAGAGACCCAGTACTTC. Its translation: CAIGRLAGEETQYF.

This sequence joins TRBV18 and TRBJ1-1; D is possibly TRBD1 (6 bases). Deletions cut 3 bases from V and 1 base from J, with 18 bases between. This CDR3 contains 17 residues. CDR1 and CDR2 (germline): KGHSH, LQKENI. CDR3 sequence: CASSPPVAARGNTEAFF. The CDR3 nucleotides read TGTGCCAGCTCACCCCCCGTCGCGGCCAGGGGGAACACTGAAGCTTTCTTT.

The rearrangement links TRBV27 to TRBJ2-3, with D possibly TRBD2 on 6 matching bases. CDR1 is MNHEY, CDR2 SMNVEV, per germline (reference sequence). The length of the CDR3 is 16 residues. Trimming removed 5 bases from V and 2 bases from J, with 17 bases in between. The CDR3 loop is CASSPGLTPYTDTQYF. CDR3 nucleotides: TGTGCCAGCAGTCCGGGACTGACCCCGTACACAGATACGCAGTATTTT.

This clone was found a few times. V gene TRBV6-2 or TRBV6-3 combines with J gene TRBJ2-3; D gene ambiguous. Germline V CDR1 and CDR2: MNHEY, SVGEGT. The CDR3 runs to 11 residues. Trimming took off 5 bases at V and 7 bases at J, with 7 bases between the two ends. The CDR3 sequence: CASSTVHTQYF. For the CDR3, the DNA is TGTGCCAGCAGTACAGTGCATACGCAGTATTTT.

This clone was seen more than once but under ten times. The rearrangement links TRBV30 to TRBJ1-2, with a tentative D call TRBD1 (6 bases). The CDR3 sequence is 11 residues long. V lost 8 bases to trimming and J lost 7 bases, with 14 bases between them. Germline-derived CDR1 and CDR2 are GTSNPN and SVGIG (reference sequence). This CDR3 is CALHRVSGYTF. CDR3 nucleotides: TGTGCCCTACACAGGGTTTCTGGCTACACCTTC. Filled out from reference TRBV30 and TRBJ1-2, the complete variable domain reads SQTIHQWPATLVQPVGSPLSLECTVEGTSNPNLYWYRQAAGRGLQLLFYSVGIGQISSEVPQNLSASRPQDRQFILSSKKLLLSDSGFYLCALHRVSGYTFGSGTRLTVV.

This chain uses TRBV10-3 with TRBJ2-7, with 9 positions matching TRBD1. The CDR3 spans 14 residues. CDR1 and CDR2 from the germline V gene are ENHRY and SYGVKD. V gave up 6 bases and J gave up 4 bases; unmatched junction bases: 7. The CDR3 bases are TGTGCCATCAGGGCGGACAGGGGATCATACGAGCAGTACTTC. Amino acids: CAIRADRGSYEQYF.

The chain is built from TRBV5-1 and TRBJ2-2; D not resolved. There are 14 residues in the CDR3. In germline, CDR1 is SGHRS, CDR2 YFSETQ. V was shortened by 0 bases and J by 6 bases, with 9 bases between the two germline ends. In nucleotides, the CDR3 is TGCGCCAGCAGCTTGGCCCTGTCGGCCGGGGAGCTGTTTTTT. Encoded protein: CASSLALSAGELFF.

This clone was seen only once. The chain's CDR3 is CASSLQGVSGANVLTF. The CDR3 region has the DNA TGTGCCAGCAGCCTACAGGGGGTGTCTGGGGCCAACGTCCTGACTTTC. The chain has TRBV7-3 and TRBJ2-6, with TRBD1 identical over 8 bases. The CDR3 totals 16 residues. Looked up from germline, CDR1 is SGHTA and CDR2 is FQGTGA. Losses at the gene ends were 5 bases for V and 1 base for J; bases not matched to a gene: 4.